These 31 T cell receptor beta chains share one sample of origin, sequenced in a study of control samples from healthy donors and cancer patients. Generated by immunoSEQ multiplex PCR, the TCRdb table keeps only in-frame clones and is missing some. Among tens of thousands of clones, roughly 94% were seen once, and the ten largest hold less than 4%. The sample comprised blood. Every receptor here comes from a man aged 25-40 years in good health.

The chain employs TRBV11-2 and TRBJ2-5; D remains ambiguous. The CDR3 contains 14 residues. Trimming cost V 1 base and J 1 base, with 7 bases left between them. CDR1 and CDR2 from the germline V gene are SGHAT and FQNNGV. The CDR3 nucleotides are TGTGCCAGCAGCTTAGGGGCAACCCAAGAGACCCAGTACTTC. It yields the protein CASSLGATQETQYF.

The chain combines TRBV10-3 with TRBJ1-1, with unresolved D. Trimming shortened V by 5 bases and J by 1 base, and 8 bases separated the two germline ends. This CDR3 is built from 13 residues. CDR1 is ENHRY, CDR2 SYGVKD, per germline. The CDR3 protein is CAISSAKNTEAFF. The DNA of the CDR3 is TGTGCCATCAGTTCCGCCAAGAACACTGAAGCTTTCTTT.

The chain joins TRBV7-9 to TRBJ2-1, with 7 bases fitting TRBD1. The CDR3 consists of 17 residues. Germline CDR1 is SEHNR and CDR2 is FQNEAQ (reference sequence). After removal of 4 bases from V and 0 bases from J, the junction contained 9 bases not matched to a gene. CDR3 in DNA: TGTGCCAGCAGCTCAGACCAGGGACAGCGCTCCTACAATGAGCAGTTCTTC. Its translation is CASSSDQGQRSYNEQFF.

The chain carries TRBV27 and TRBJ2-1, with D possibly matching TRBD1 (6 bases). Trimming pared 0 bases from V and 8 bases from J, leaving 11 bases between. Germline values: CDR1 MNHEY, CDR2 SMNVEV (reference sequence). The CDR3 consists of 14 residues. CDR3 nucleotides: TGTGCCAGCAGTTTATCGGGGGCATGGGATGAGCAGTTCTTC. It specifies CASSLSGAWDEQFF.

The chain carries TRBV30 and TRBJ1-5, with a tentative D call TRBD1 (5 bases). The ends were cut back, 2 bases at V and 3 bases at J, with 11 bases in the middle. The CDR3 contains 14 residues. Germline CDR1 GTSNPN, CDR2 SVGIG (reference sequence). This CDR3 reads CAWSKGSVNQPQHF. The CDR3, as DNA: TGTGCCTGGAGTAAGGGGAGCGTCAATCAGCCCCAGCATTTT.

The V call is TRBV18, the J call TRBJ1-4; D is unclear. Deletions cut 3 bases from V and 0 bases from J, with 8 bases between. The CDR3 contains 15 residues. CDR1 is KGHSH, CDR2 LQKENI, per germline. CDR3 amino acids: CASSPDRTTNEKLFF. For the CDR3, the DNA is TGTGCCAGCTCACCGGACCGTACAACTAATGAAAAACTGTTTTTT.

The chain joins TRBV27 to TRBJ2-7, with TRBD1 matching 10 bases. There are 14 residues in the CDR3. CDR1 is MNHEY, CDR2 SMNVEV, per germline (reference sequence). Trimming took 6 bases from V and 3 from J; bases not matched to a gene: 5. CDR3 protein: CASRPGTGDYEQYF. Here the CDR3 DNA reads TGTGCCAGCAGACCCGGGACAGGGGACTACGAGCAGTACTTC.

V and J are TRBV23-1 and TRBJ1-1; D is undetermined. Being an ORF, TRBV23-1 has a function that is uncertain. The length of the CDR3 is 16 residues. V gave up 0 bases and J gave up 4 bases, with 15 bases separating them. Here the CDR3 DNA reads TGCGCCAGCAGTCAATCTTCGGACGGCCTTTCCACTGAAGCTTTCTTT. It encodes CASSQSSDGLSTEAFF.

The rearrangement joins TRBV2 to TRBJ1-6; the D gene is possibly TRBD1 (6 bases). V shed 6 bases and J shed 7 bases, with 16 bases lying between them. The CDR3 runs to 15 residues. CDR1 and CDR2 (germline): SNHLY, FYNNEI. CDR3 DNA: TGTGCCAGCAGCCAACAGGGCGCTGACAATTCACCCCTCCACTTT. Protein sequence: CASSQQGADNSPLHF.

The sample holds one count of this clone. The chain carries TRBV12-3 or TRBV12-4 and TRBJ1-1; D is perhaps TRBD1 (5 bases). V lost 2 bases, J lost 12 bases, and 13 bases lay in between. The CDR3 is made up of 12 amino acids. The CDR3 sequence is CASSLIQGGSFF. The CDR3 DNA sequence: TGTGCCAGCAGTTTAATCCAGGGAGGTTCTTTCTTT.

V is TRBV10-3 and J is TRBJ1-3; a possible D gene is TRBD1 (5 bases). V dropped 3 bases and J dropped 1 base, with 13 bases sitting between them. The CDR3 length is 16 residues. Germline V CDR1 and CDR2: ENHRY, SYGVKD. CDR3 residues: CAISDARGASGNTIYF. DNA for the CDR3: TGTGCCATCAGTGATGCTCGAGGGGCATCTGGAAACACCATATATTTT.

This clone was picked up one time. J is TRBJ1-2 and V is TRBV6-5; D remains unclear. The CDR3 is 15 residues long. V lost 6 bases to trimming and J lost 2 bases, with 16 bases between them. Looked up from germline, CDR1 is MNHEY and CDR2 is SVGAGI. The CDR3 DNA reads TGTGCCAGCAGCCTCTCAGCACTTCACAACTATGGCTACACCTTC. Amino acid sequence: CASSLSALHNYGYTF.

This rearrangement joins TRBV5-4 to TRBJ2-1; possibly TRBD2 for D (6 bases). The CDR3 runs 15 residues. V lost 6 bases to trimming and J lost 2 bases, with 15 bases between them. Germline loops: CDR1 SGHNT, CDR2 YYREEE (reference sequence). The CDR3 loop reads CASTPGTLPYNEQFF. DNA for the CDR3: TGTGCCAGCACCCCCGGGACTTTACCCTACAATGAGCAGTTCTTC.

The chain combines TRBV4-1 with TRBJ1-4; the D is unclear. The germline V gene encodes CDR1 MGHRA and CDR2 YSYEKL. This CDR3 region has 14 residues. Trimming cost V 1 base and J 0 bases, with 3 bases left between them. As DNA, the CDR3 is TGCGCCAGCAGCCAAGTTGCAACTAATGAAAAACTGTTTTTT. This gives the protein CASSQVATNEKLFF.

This rearrangement joins TRBV12-3 or TRBV12-4 to TRBJ2-7; D not certain. Trimming left V 4 bases short and J 5 bases short, with 9 bases between. The CDR3 loop spans 12 amino acids. The CDR3 DNA sequence: TGTGCCAGCAGTTCGGATTGGGACGAGCAGTACTTC. Translated, it gives CASSSDWDEQYF.

This chain joins TRBV28 and TRBJ1-2; D remains unclear. The V end was cut by 3 bases, the J end by 8 bases, with 10 bases between. The germline V gene has CDR1 MDHEN and CDR2 SYDVKM. This CDR3 region has 12 residues. CDR3 DNA sequence: TGTGCCAGCAGTTTCGCGGGCAACGGCTACACCTTC. It yields the protein CASSFAGNGYTF.

V and J are TRBV7-3 and TRBJ2-7; D call uncertain. Germline V lookup: CDR1 SGHTA, CDR2 FQGTGA. This CDR3 has 15 amino acids. V dropped 5 bases and J dropped 2 bases, with 16 bases sitting between them. The CDR3 bases are TGTGCCAGCAGCCTATCTCAAGGTACAGCCTACGAGCAGTACTTC. As protein: CASSLSQGTAYEQYF.

This clone has a handful of counts. The chain carries TRBV4-1 and TRBJ2-7; D is perhaps TRBD1 (7 bases). This CDR3 is 15 amino acids long. Per the germline V gene, CDR1 is MGHRA and CDR2 is YSYEKL. V was clipped by 1 base and J by 2 bases, with 12 bases between them. CDR3: CASSQGQGGAYEQYF. The CDR3 nucleotides are TGCGCCAGCAGCCAAGGGCAGGGGGGAGCCTACGAGCAGTACTTC.

The genes are TRBV7-2 and TRBJ2-1, with 7 bases lining up with TRBD1. V was clipped by 5 bases and J by 7 bases; unmatched bases: 2. Looked up from germline, CDR1 is SGHTA and CDR2 is FQGNSA. This CDR3 has 12 amino acids. The CDR3 reads CASSLQGNEQFF. The CDR3, as DNA: TGTGCCAGCAGCCTACAGGGGAATGAGCAGTTCTTC.

This clone was recorded only once. The chain has TRBV29-1 and TRBJ1-6; TRBD1 matches 7 bases. Germline-derived CDR1 and CDR2 are SQVTM and ANQGSEA. This CDR3 is 13 amino acids long. Trimming at V came to 5 bases and at J to 10 bases, leaving 8 bases not matched to a gene. CDR3 amino acids: CSVQQGQGSPLHF. The CDR3, as DNA: TGCAGCGTTCAACAGGGGCAGGGATCACCCCTCCACTTT.

J is TRBJ1-2 and V is TRBV9, with 8 bases lining up with TRBD1. Trimming took 0 bases from V and 8 from J; bases not matched to a gene: 9. CDR1 is SGDLS and CDR2 is YYNGEE in the germline V gene. This CDR3 has 15 residues. Here the CDR3 reads CASSVGRDRLGGYTF. The CDR3 DNA reads TGTGCCAGCAGCGTAGGACGGGACAGGTTAGGCGGCTACACCTTC.

This chain joins TRBV5-8 and TRBJ2-7; TRBD1 matches at 8 bases. Per the germline V gene, CDR1 is SGHTS and CDR2 is YDEGEE. The junction had 11 bases not matched to a gene; V was cut back by 4 bases and J by 5 bases. This CDR3 has 15 residues. The CDR3 loop reads CASSATPDRVNEQYF. The CDR3 DNA sequence: TGTGCCAGCAGCGCCACCCCGGACAGGGTTAACGAGCAGTACTTC.

The rearrangement links TRBV3-1 (or the pseudogene TRBV3-2) to TRBJ2-1, with 7 nucleotides matching TRBD1. The CDR3 extends over 16 amino acids. V lost 4 bases to trimming and J lost 2 bases; unmatched junction nucleotides: 8. The germline V gene has CDR1 LGHDT and CDR2 YNNKEL (reference sequence). In DNA form, the CDR3 reads TGTGCCAGCAGCCCCAGTGCAGGGGGACCCTACAATGAGCAGTTCTTC. Translating it yields CASSPSAGGPYNEQFF.

V usage is TRBV23-1 and J usage is TRBJ1-1, with a tentative D call TRBD1 (6 bases). TRBV23-1 is an open reading frame, and its role is uncertain. This CDR3 spans 16 amino acids. V lost 4 bases to trimming and J lost 3 bases, with 18 bases between them. The CDR3 DNA follows: TGCGCCAGCAGTCTCGGGGGGCGGTCGAAATACACTGAAGCTTTCTTT. Translating it yields CASSLGGRSKYTEAFF.

This clone was observed once. This chain links TRBV11-2 with TRBJ1-5; D ambiguous. The CDR3 has 13 residues. CDR1 and CDR2 from the germline V gene are SGHAT and FQNNGV. Trimming removed 1 base at V and 4 bases at J, with 5 bases between. CDR3 DNA: TGTGCCAGCAGCTTAGGGGTAAATCAGCCCCAGCATTTT. Translated: CASSLGVNQPQHF.

The gene calls are TRBV7-7 and TRBJ2-2; 11 bases map to TRBD1. Looked up from germline, CDR1 is SSHAT and CDR2 is FNYEAQ (reference sequence). The CDR3 has 16 residues. V gave up 5 bases and J gave up 6 bases; unmatched junction bases: 8. This CDR3 is CASSLSRTGGSGELFF. The CDR3 DNA reads as TGTGCCAGCAGCCTTAGCAGGACAGGGGGCTCCGGGGAGCTGTTTTTT.

The gene calls are TRBV7-9 and TRBJ2-5; perhaps D is TRBD1 or TRBD2 (5 bases each). V was pared by 3 bases and J by 2 bases, with 10 bases between. CDR3 length equals 14 residues. CDR1 and CDR2 (germline): SEHNR, FQNEAQ (reference sequence). DNA for the CDR3: TGTGCCAGCAGCTTGCAGGGACGACAAGAGACCCAGTACTTC. Translated, it gives CASSLQGRQETQYF.

The chain recombines TRBV11-2 with TRBJ2-7; TRBD2 agrees at 10 bases. This CDR3 is built from 16 residues. Germline V gene data show CDR1 as SGHAT and CDR2 as FQNNGV. V lost 5 bases, J lost 0 bases, and 7 bases stayed unmatched. Here the CDR3 reads CASSSLASGSSYEQYF. The CDR3 nucleotides read TGTGCCAGCAGCAGCTTGGCTAGCGGGAGCTCCTACGAGCAGTACTTC. The full variable domain, its missing parts supplied by reference TRBV11-2 and TRBJ2-7, is EAGVAQSPRYKIIEKRQSVAFWCNPISGHATLYWYQQILGQGPKLLIQFQNNGVVDDSQLPKDRFSAERLKGVDSTLKIQPAKLEDSAVYLCASSSLASGSSYEQYFGPGTRLTVT.

The chain uses TRBV29-1 and TRBJ1-6; 7 bases agree with TRBD1. The germline gives CDR1 SQVTM, CDR2 ANQGSEA. The CDR3 spans 12 residues. V trimming: 6 bases; J trimming: 6 bases; junction bases outside the gene matches: 2. As DNA, the CDR3 is TGCAGCGTACGACAGGGTAATTCACCCCTCCACTTT. Protein sequence: CSVRQGNSPLHF.

The rearrangement joins TRBV21-1 to TRBJ1-1; the table's D gene call, TRBD1, was not cross checked with the DNA. TRBV21-1 counts as a pseudogene. The CDR3 extends over 20 amino acids. The chain's CDR3 is CASSPKPGGPTSSLNTEAFF. The CDR3 nucleotides are TGTGCCAGCAGCCCAAAGCCAGGGGGACCAACCTCCTCCCTTAACACTGAAGCTTTCTTT.

V gene TRBV13 combines with J gene TRBJ2-1; D unresolved. Looked up from germline, CDR1 is PRHDT and CDR2 is FYEKMQ (reference sequence). Trimming left V 1 base short and J 9 bases short, with 7 bases between. The CDR3 sequence is 12 residues long. The CDR3 here is CASSLAAREQFF. The CDR3 region has the DNA TGTGCCAGCAGCTTAGCGGCCCGTGAGCAGTTCTTC.